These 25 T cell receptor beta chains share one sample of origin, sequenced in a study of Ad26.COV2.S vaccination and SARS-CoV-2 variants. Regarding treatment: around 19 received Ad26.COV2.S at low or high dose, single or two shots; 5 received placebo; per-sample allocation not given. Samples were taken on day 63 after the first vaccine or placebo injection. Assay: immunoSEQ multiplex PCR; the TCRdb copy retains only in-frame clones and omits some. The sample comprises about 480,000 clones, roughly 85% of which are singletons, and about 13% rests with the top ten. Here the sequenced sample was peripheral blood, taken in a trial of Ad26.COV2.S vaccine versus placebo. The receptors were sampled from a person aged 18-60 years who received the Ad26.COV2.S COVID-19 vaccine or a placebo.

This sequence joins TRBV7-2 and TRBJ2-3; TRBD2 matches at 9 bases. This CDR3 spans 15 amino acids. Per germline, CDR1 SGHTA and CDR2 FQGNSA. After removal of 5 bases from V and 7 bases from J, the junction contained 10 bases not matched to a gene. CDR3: CASSQTREGPYTQYF. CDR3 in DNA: TGTGCCAGCAGCCAGACGCGGGAGGGCCCTTATACGCAGTATTTT.

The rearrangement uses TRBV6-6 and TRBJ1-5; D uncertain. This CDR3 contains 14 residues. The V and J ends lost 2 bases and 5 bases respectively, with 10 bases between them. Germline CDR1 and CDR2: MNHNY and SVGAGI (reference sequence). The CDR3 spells CASSYDYGDQPQHF. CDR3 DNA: TGTGCCAGCAGTTACGATTATGGGGATCAGCCCCAGCATTTT.

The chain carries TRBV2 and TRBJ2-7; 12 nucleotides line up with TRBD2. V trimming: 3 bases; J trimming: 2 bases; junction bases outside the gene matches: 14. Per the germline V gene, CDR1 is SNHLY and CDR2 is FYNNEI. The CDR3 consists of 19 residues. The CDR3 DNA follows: TGTGCCAGCAGTGAGACCCAACTAGCGGGAGGAGATAGGACCTACGAGCAGTACTTC. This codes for CASSETQLAGGDRTYEQYF.

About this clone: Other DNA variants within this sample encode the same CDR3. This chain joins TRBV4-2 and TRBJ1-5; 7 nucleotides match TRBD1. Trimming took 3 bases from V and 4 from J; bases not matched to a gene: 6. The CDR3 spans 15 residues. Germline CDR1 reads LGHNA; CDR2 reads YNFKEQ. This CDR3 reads CASSQETGRNQPQHF. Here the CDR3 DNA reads TGTGCCAGCAGCCAGGAGACAGGGCGGAATCAGCCCCAGCATTTT.

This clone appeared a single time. The CDR3 nucleotides are TGCAGCGCAGAAACCGAGGGTCTAGCCAAAAACATTCAGTACTTC. Amino acid sequence: CSAETEGLAKNIQYF. The chain joins TRBV29-1 to TRBJ2-4; D is possibly TRBD2 (5 bases). Deletions cut 7 bases from V and 0 bases from J, with 16 bases between. CDR1 SQVTM and CDR2 ANQGSEA come from the germline V gene. The CDR3 extends over 15 amino acids.

The CDR3 protein is CASSPRTAGTQYF. The CDR3 DNA reads TGTGCCAGCAGCCCCAGGACCGCTGGGACCCAGTACTTC. The V call is TRBV13, the J call TRBJ2-5; D is unclear. CDR1 and CDR2 (germline): PRHDT, FYEKMQ (reference sequence). V gave up 5 bases and J gave up 7 bases, with 14 bases separating them. The CDR3 totals 13 residues.

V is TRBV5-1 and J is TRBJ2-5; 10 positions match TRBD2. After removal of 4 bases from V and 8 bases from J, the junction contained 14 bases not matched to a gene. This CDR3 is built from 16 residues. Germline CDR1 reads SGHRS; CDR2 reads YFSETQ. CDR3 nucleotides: TGCGCCAGCAGCGGGATTCCCAGGCTAGCGGGAGATACCCAGTACTTC. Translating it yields CASSGIPRLAGDTQYF.

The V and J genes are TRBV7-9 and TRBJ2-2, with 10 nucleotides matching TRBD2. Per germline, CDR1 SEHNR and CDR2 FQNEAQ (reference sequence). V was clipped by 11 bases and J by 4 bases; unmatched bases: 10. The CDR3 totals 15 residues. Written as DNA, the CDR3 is TGTGCCGGAGAACGGACTAGCGGTTTCACCGGGGAGCTGTTTTTT. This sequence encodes CAGERTSGFTGELFF.

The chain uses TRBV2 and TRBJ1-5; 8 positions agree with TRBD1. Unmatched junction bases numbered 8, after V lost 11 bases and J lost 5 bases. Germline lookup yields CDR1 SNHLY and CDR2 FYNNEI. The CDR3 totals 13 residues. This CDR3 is CAGADRDHQPQHF. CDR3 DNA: TGTGCCGGCGCGGACAGGGATCATCAGCCCCAGCATTTT. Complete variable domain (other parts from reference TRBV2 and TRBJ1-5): EPEVTQTPSHQVTQMGQEVILRCVPISNHLYFYWYRQILGQKVEFLVSFYNNEISEKSEIFDDQFSVERPDGSNFTLKIRSTKLEDSAMYFCAGADRDHQPQHFGDGTRLSIL.

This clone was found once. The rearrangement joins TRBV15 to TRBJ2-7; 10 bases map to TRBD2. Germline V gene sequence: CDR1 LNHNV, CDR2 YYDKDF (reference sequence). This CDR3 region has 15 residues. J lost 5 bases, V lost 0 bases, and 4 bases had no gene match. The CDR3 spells CATSRDGLAGDEQYF. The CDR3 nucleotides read TGTGCCACCAGCAGAGATGGGCTAGCGGGAGACGAGCAGTACTTC.

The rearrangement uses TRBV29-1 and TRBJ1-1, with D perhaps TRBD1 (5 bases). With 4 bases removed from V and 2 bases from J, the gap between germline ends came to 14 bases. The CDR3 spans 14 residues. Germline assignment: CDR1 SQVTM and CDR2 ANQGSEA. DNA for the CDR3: TGCAGCGTTGTACAGGTCGACGGAAACACTGAAGCTTTCTTT. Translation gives CSVVQVDGNTEAFF.

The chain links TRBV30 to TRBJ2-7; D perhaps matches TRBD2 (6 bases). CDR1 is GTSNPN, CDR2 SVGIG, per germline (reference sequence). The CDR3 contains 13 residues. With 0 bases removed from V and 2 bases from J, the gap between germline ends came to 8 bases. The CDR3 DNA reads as TGTGCCTGGAGTGTATGGGGGGCCTACGAGCAGTACTTC. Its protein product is CAWSVWGAYEQYF. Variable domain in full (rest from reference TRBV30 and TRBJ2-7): SQTIHQWPATLVQPVGSPLSLECTVEGTSNPNLYWYRQAAGRGLQLLFYSVGIGQISSEVPQNLSASRPQDRQFILSSKKLLLSDSGFYLCAWSVWGAYEQYFGPGTRLTVT.

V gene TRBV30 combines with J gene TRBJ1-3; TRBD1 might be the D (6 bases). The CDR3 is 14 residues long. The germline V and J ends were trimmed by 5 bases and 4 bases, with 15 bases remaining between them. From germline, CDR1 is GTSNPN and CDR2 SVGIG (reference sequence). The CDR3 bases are TGTGCCTGGGCCCCCGGGACACCCGGAAACACCATATATTTT. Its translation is CAWAPGTPGNTIYF.

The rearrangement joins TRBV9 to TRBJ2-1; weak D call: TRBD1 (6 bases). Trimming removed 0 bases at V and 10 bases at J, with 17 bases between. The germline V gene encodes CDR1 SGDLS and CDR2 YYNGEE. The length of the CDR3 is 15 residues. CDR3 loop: CASSVEGSRGGEQFF. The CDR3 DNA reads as TGTGCCAGCAGCGTAGAAGGTTCCAGGGGCGGCGAGCAGTTCTTC.

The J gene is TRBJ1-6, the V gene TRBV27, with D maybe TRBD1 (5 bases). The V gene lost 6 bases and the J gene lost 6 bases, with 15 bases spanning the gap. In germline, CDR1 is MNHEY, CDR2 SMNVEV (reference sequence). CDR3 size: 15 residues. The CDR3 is CASRAFQGINSPLHF. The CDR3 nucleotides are TGTGCCAGCAGGGCCTTTCAGGGTATTAATTCACCCCTCCACTTT.

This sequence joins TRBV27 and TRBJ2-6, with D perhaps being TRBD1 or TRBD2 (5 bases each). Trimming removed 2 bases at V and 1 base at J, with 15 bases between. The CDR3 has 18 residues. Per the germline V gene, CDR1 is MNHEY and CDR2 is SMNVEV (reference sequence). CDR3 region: CASSLRGVIKSGANVLTF. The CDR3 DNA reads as TGTGCCAGCAGTTTACGAGGGGTGATTAAGTCTGGGGCCAACGTCCTGACTTTC. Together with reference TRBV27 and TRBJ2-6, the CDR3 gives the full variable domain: EAQVTQNPRYLITVTGKKLTVTCSQNMNHEYMSWYRQDPGLGLRQIYYSMNVEVTDKGDVPEGYKVSRKEKRNFPLILESPSPNQTSLYFCASSLRGVIKSGANVLTFGAGSRLTVL.

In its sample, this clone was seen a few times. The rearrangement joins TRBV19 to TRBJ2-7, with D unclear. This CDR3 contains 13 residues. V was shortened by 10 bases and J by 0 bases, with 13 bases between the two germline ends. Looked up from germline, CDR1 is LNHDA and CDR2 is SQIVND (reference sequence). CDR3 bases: TGTGCCACCCAGCAGTTACCCTCCTACGAGCAGTACTTC. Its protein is CATQQLPSYEQYF.

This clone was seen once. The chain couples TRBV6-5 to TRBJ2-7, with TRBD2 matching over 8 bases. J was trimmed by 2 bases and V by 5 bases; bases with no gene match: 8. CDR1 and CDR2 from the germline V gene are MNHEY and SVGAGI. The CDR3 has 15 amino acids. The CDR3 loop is CASSPGGDYAYEQYF. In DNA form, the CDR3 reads TGTGCCAGCAGTCCCGGGGGGGACTACGCCTACGAGCAGTACTTC.

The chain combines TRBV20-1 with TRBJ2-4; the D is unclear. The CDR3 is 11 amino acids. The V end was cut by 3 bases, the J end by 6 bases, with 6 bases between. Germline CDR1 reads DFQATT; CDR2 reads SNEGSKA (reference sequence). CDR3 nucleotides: TGCAGTGCTAGGGGCGTAAACATTCAGTACTTC. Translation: CSARGVNIQYF.

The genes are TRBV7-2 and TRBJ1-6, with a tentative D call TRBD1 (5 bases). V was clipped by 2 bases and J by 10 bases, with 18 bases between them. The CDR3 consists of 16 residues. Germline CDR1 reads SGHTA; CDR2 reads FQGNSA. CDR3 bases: TGTGCCAGCAGCTTAAGGGGAGGGAGGAACAGCTCACCCCTCCACTTT. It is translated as CASSLRGGRNSSPLHF.

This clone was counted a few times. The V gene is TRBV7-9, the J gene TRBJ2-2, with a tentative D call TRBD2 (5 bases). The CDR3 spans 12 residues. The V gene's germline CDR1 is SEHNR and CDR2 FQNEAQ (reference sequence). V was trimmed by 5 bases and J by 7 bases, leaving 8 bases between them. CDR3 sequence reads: CASSLLGGELFF. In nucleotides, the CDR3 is TGTGCCAGCAGCCTACTAGGCGGGGAGCTGTTTTTT. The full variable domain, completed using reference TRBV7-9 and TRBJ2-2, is DTGVSQNPRHKITKRGQNVTFRCDPISEHNRLYWYRQTLGQGPEFLTYFQNEAQLEKSRLLSDRFSAERPKGSFSTLEIQRTEQGDSAMYLCASSLLGGELFFGEGSRLTVL.

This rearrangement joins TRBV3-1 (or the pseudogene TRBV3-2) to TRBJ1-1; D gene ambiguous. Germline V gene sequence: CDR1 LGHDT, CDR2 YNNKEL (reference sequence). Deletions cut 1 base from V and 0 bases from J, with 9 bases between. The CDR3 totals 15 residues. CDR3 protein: CASSQGPELNTEAFF. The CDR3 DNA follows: TGTGCCAGCAGCCAAGGGCCGGAGTTGAACACTGAAGCTTTCTTT.

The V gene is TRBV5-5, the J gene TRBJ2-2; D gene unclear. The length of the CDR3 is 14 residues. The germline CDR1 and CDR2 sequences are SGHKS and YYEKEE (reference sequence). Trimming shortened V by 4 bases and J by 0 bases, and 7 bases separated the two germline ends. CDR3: CASSPGANTGELFF. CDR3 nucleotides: TGTGCCAGCAGCCCTGGGGCGAACACCGGGGAGCTGTTTTTT.

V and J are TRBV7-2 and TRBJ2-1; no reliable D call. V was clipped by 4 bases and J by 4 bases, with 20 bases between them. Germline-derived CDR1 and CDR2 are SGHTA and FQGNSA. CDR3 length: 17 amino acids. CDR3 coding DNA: TGTGCCAGCAGCTGGACCCCAACTACCTTCGGTTACAATGAGCAGTTCTTC. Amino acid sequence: CASSWTPTTFGYNEQFF.

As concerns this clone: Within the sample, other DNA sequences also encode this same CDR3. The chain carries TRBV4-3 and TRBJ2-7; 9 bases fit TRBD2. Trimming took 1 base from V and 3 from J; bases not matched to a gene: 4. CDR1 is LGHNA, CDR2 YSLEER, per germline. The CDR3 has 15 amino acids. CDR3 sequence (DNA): TGCGCCAGCAGCCAAGGAAGTAGCGGGAGCTACGAGCAGTACTTC. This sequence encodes CASSQGSSGSYEQYF.